The entry that follows covers one T cell receptor beta chain sequence. Its antigen is unknown. V was shortened by 5 bases and J by 5 bases, with 12 bases between the two germline ends. CDR3 length: 13 amino acids. Germline CDR1 SGHVS, CDR2 FQNEAQ. The source of the sample is a study of Ad26.COV2.S vaccination and SARS-CoV-2 variants. Findings of the study overall: Participants given vaccine showed non-spike TCR breadth similar to that of placebo recipients. Vaccinees displayed broader spike-specific TCR repertoires than placebo recipients. Substantial post-vaccination breadth of spike-specific CD8+ and CD4+ T cell responses was reported.

TCRdb's table, derived via immunoSEQ multiplex PCR, lists solely in-frame clones and lacks some. The data hold more than 40,000 clones, with roughly four fifths observed a single time. This chain uses TRBV7-8 with TRBJ2-5; D ambiguous. This sequence originates from a human donor who had recovered from COVID-19. The sequences come from peripheral blood, collected after recovery from COVID-19. CDR3 DNA sequence: TGTGCCAGCAGCCCAAGGGTTTTGGAGACCCAGTACTTC. Residues: CASSPRVLETQYF.